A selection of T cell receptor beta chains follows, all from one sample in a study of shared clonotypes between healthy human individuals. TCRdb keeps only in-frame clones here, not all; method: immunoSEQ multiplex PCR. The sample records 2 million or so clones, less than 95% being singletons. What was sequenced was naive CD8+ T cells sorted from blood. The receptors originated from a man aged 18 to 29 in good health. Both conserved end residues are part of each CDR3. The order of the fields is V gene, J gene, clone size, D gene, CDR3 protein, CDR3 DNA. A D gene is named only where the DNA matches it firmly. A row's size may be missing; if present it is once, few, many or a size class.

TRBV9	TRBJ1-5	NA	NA	CASSAGGDPNQPQHF	TGTGCCAGCAGCGCCGGTGGGGATCCCAATCAGCCCCAGCATTTT
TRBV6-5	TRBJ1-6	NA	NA	CASTPTGLISGALHF	TGTGCCAGCACCCCTACGGGTCTAATTAGTGGCGCCCTCCACTTT
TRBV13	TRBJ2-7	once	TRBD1	CASSVGQESYEQYF	TGTGCCAGCAGCGTAGGACAGGAGTCCTACGAGCAGTACTTC
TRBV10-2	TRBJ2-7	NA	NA	CASSELMDYEQYF	TGCGCCAGCAGTGAGCTCATGGACTACGAGCAGTACTTC
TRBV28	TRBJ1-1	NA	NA	CASMMNTEAFF	TGTGCCAGCATGATGAACACTGAAGCTTTCTTT
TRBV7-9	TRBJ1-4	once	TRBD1	CASSLAMAGGEKLFF	TGTGCCAGCAGCTTAGCGATGGCAGGGGGTGAAAAACTGTTTTTT
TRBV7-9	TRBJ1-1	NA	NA	CASSQGGVLNTEAFF	TGTGCCAGCAGCCAGGGAGGGGTTTTGAACACTGAAGCTTTCTTT
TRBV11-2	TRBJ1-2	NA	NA	CASSSNSAGGANGYTF	TGTGCCAGCAGCTCTAACTCGGCGGGGGGCGCAAATGGCTACACCTTC
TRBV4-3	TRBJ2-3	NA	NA	CASSQDASGYTQYF	TGCGCCAGCAGCCAAGATGCGAGCGGATATACGCAGTATTTT
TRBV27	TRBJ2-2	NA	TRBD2	CASTSVQAGGPNGELFF	TGTGCCAGCACCTCCGTACAGGCGGGAGGGCCGAACGGGGAGCTGTTTTTT
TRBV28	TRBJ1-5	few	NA	CASAWGAEQPQHF	TGTGCCAGCGCCTGGGGGGCTGAGCAGCCCCAGCATTTT
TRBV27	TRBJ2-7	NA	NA	CASSAHGSYEQYF	TGTGCCAGCAGTGCCCATGGATCCTACGAGCAGTACTTC
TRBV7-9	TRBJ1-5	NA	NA	CASSLEAGTYQPQHF	TGTGCCAGCAGCTTAGAGGCAGGGACCTATCAGCCCCAGCATTTT
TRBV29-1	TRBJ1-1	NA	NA	CSDEGLGGVGAFF	TGCAGCGATGAGGGGTTAGGTGGAGTTGGCGCTTTCTTT
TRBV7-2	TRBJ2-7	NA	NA	CASRKGYEQYF	TGTGCCAGCAGAAAGGGTTACGAGCAGTACTTC
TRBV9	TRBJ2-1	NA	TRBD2	CASSVTSGGGNEQFF	TGTGCCAGCAGCGTTACTAGCGGGGGCGGGAATGAGCAGTTCTTC
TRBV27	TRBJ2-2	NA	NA	CASSPGGGGFELFF	TGTGCCAGCAGCCCGGGCGGTGGCGGTTTCGAGCTGTTTTTT
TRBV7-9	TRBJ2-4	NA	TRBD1	CASSPSQGWNIQYF	TGTGCCAGCAGCCCCTCACAGGGGTGGAACATTCAGTACTTC
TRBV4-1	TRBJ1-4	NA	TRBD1	CASSEQGTNEKLFF	TGCGCCAGCAGCGAACAGGGGACTAATGAAAAACTGTTTTTT
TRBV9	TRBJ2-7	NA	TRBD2	CASSAGEGLAGSYEQYF	TGTGCCAGCAGCGCGGGAGAGGGACTAGCAGGATCCTACGAGCAGTACTTC
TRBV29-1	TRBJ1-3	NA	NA	CSALDGDGNTIYF	TGCAGCGCCCTGGATGGGGATGGGAACACCATATATTTT
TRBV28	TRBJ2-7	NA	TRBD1	CASSLLGTGWYEQYF	TGTGCCAGCAGTTTACTCGGGACAGGGTGGTACGAGCAGTACTTC
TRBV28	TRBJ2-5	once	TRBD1	CASSSSEGTGKETQYF	TGTGCCAGCAGTTCCTCCGAAGGGACAGGTAAAGAGACCCAGTACTTC
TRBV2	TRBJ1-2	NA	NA	CASTLESYGYTF	TGTGCCAGCACGCTGGAGTCCTATGGCTACACCTTC
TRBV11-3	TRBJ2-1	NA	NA	CASSFGSSYNEQFF	TGTGCCAGCAGCTTTGGTAGCTCCTACAATGAGCAGTTCTTC
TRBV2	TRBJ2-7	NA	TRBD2	CASSWLAGRMEQYF	TGTGCCAGCAGTTGGTTAGCGGGGCGTATGGAGCAGTACTTC
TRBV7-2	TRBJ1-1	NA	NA	CASSLMFGDPNTEAFF	TGTGCCAGCAGCTTAATGTTTGGGGACCCGAACACTGAAGCTTTCTTT
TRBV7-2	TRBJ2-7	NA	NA	CASRPSSDEQYF	TGTGCCAGCAGACCCTCCAGTGACGAGCAGTACTTC
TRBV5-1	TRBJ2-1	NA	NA	CASSFDGTHYNEQFF	TGCGCCAGCAGCTTCGACGGGACACACTACAATGAGCAGTTCTTC
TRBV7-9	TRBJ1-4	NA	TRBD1	CASSDPGTGNEKLFF	TGTGCCAGCAGCGATCCCGGGACAGGGAATGAAAAACTGTTTTTT
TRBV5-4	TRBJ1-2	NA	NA	CASSLEYSIYGYTF	TGTGCCAGCAGCTTGGAATACAGCATCTATGGCTACACCTTC
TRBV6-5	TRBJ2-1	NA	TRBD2	CASSYSSSGDYNEQFF	TGTGCCAGCAGTTACTCTTCTAGCGGGGACTACAATGAGCAGTTCTTC
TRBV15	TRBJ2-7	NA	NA	CATSRDGDYEQYF	TGTGCCACCAGCAGGGACGGAGACTACGAGCAGTACTTC
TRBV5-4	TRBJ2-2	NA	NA	CASSRPGLSNTGELFF	TGTGCCAGCAGCCGCCCGGGACTGTCGAACACCGGGGAGCTGTTTTTT
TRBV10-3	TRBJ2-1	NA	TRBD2	CAIGSDPGTILAEQFF	TGTGCCATCGGCTCAGATCCCGGGACTATTTTAGCGGAGCAGTTCTTC
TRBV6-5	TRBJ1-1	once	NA	CASSYQQGTTEAFF	TGTGCCAGCAGTTACCAACAGGGTACTACTGAAGCTTTCTTT
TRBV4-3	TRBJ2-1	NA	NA	CASSQPEGGEQFF	TGCGCCAGCAGCCAACCCGAGGGCGGGGAGCAGTTCTTC
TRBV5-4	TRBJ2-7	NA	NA	CASSPGEKTYEQYF	TGTGCCAGCAGCCCAGGGGAGAAGACCTACGAGCAGTACTTC
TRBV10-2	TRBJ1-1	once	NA	CASLGMTERDTEAFF	TGCGCCAGCTTGGGGATGACAGAAAGGGACACTGAAGCTTTCTTT
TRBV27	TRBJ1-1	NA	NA	CASSLSLLGSHTEAFF	TGTGCCAGCAGTTTATCTTTGCTGGGCTCCCACACTGAAGCTTTCTTT
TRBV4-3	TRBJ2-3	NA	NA	CASSQDVRYTQYF	TGCGCCAGCAGCCAAGATGTCCGTTATACGCAGTATTTT
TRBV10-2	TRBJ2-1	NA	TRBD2	CASSELREVAHEQFF	TGCGCCAGCAGTGAGTTGCGGGAGGTCGCGCATGAGCAGTTCTTC
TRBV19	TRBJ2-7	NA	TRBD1	CASRGTGLLEQYF	TGTGCCAGTAGGGGGACAGGTCTTCTCGAGCAGTACTTC
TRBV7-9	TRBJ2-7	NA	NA	CASSRTPGSYEQYF	TGTGCCAGCAGCCGGACACCAGGCTCCTACGAGCAGTACTTC
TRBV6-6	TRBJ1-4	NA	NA	CASTDLRGAREKLFF	TGTGCCAGCACCGACCTCCGAGGGGCTAGAGAAAAACTGTTTTTT